This T cell receptor (beta chain) is from a study of blood T cell repertoires in COVID-19. The overall study: The United States, Italy and Spain provided the acute and convalescent COVID-19 samples. In each case, the material was cDNA or gDNA derived from T cells, B-cell-depleted T cells, or PBMCs.

How the authors handled the data: Reference gene primer amplification yielded estimated nucleated cell counts. Profiling relied on immunoSEQ multiplex PCR, and the TCRdb table lists in-frame clones only, not all of them. V and J calls and clone size come straight from that table; D and trimming were deduced from the DNA. The data contain a few hundred thousand clones, around 83% of them singletons. The V end lost 0 bases, the J end lost 4 bases, and 12 bases lay between the germline ends. Germline CDR1 GTSNPN, CDR2 SVGIG (reference sequence). This CDR3 spans 14 amino acids. Source material: peripheral blood. The clonotype originates from a woman between 45 and 60 years old with acute or convalescent COVID-19. The chain employs TRBV30 and TRBJ1-2; D perhaps matches TRBD1 (6 bases). CDR3 coding DNA: TGTGCCTGGAGTGTAGGTAGAGGGGGCTATGGCTACACCTTC. Its translation is CAWSVGRGGYGYTF.